The rows below give T cell receptor beta chains drawn from one sample of a study of blood T cell repertoires in COVID-19. Sequencing was performed with immunoSEQ multiplex PCR; in TCRdb, only in-frame clones are kept and a portion is missing. The sample lists about 240,000 clones, 86% seen once, with 6.2% in the top ten. Sequencing used peripheral blood. The receptors originated from a man in his 60s with acute or convalescent COVID-19. CDR3s include the opening cysteine and the closing phenylalanine or tryptophan. A D gene is named only where the DNA matches it firmly. Clone sizes are given selectively: once, few, many, or a class where the clone is expanded.

.	TRBV5-4	TRBJ1-1	.	CASSLGGRNTEAFF	TGTGCCAGCAGCTTGGGTGGTAGGAACACTGAAGCTTTCTTT
.	TRBV12-3/TRBV12-4	TRBJ1-1	.	CASSFGPEAFF	TGTGCCAGCAGTTTTGGCCCTGAAGCTTTCTTT
.	TRBV7-8	TRBJ2-5	.	CASSPLTETQYF	TGTGCCAGCAGCCCCCTAACGGAGACCCAGTACTTC
.	TRBV27	TRBJ1-5	.	CASSLSRSSGPQHF	TGTGCCAGCAGTCTCTCCCGGAGTTCGGGGCCCCAGCATTTT
TRBD2	TRBV7-9	TRBJ2-7	.	CASSPPPILAGGMYEQYF	TGTGCCAGCAGCCCTCCCCCAATACTAGCGGGAGGAATGTACGAGCAGTACTTC
.	TRBV5-5	TRBJ1-5	.	CASSLGTGSNQPQHF	TGTGCCAGCAGCTTGGGGACTGGTAGCAATCAGCCCCAGCATTTT
TRBD2	TRBV5-6	TRBJ2-1	.	CASSPWVAGAYNEQFF	TGTGCCAGCAGTCCCTGGGTAGCGGGAGCCTACAATGAGCAGTTCTTC
TRBD1	TRBV6-2/TRBV6-3	TRBJ2-2	.	CASSYSRGFTGELFF	TGTGCCAGCAGTTACTCCAGGGGGTTCACCGGGGAGCTGTTTTTT
.	TRBV5-1	TRBJ2-7	.	CASSRSRQSASYEQYF	TGCGCCAGCAGCCGTAGCCGGCAGTCTGCCTCCTACGAGCAGTACTTC
TRBD1	TRBV5-1	TRBJ1-3	.	CASSLDRGGNTIYF	TGCGCCAGCAGCCTGGACAGGGGTGGAAACACCATATATTTT
.	TRBV11-3	TRBJ2-2	.	CASSKTVTGELFF	TGTGCCAGCAGTAAAACAGTGACCGGGGAGCTGTTTTTT
TRBD2	TRBV7-6	TRBJ2-1	.	CASSLAGRRGSADNEQFF	TGTGCCAGCAGCTTGGCGGGGAGGCGCGGGAGCGCGGACAATGAGCAGTTCTTC
TRBD1	TRBV7-9	TRBJ1-2	.	CASSPQLATGGNYGYTF	TGTGCCAGCAGCCCTCAGTTAGCTACAGGGGGCAACTATGGCTACACCTTC
.	TRBV7-9	TRBJ2-1	.	CASSPPGNTYNEQFF	TGTGCCAGCAGCCCTCCCGGGAACACCTACAATGAGCAGTTCTTC
.	TRBV7-2	TRBJ1-2	once	CASSLQGGYGYTF	TGTGCCAGCAGTTTGCAGGGAGGCTATGGCTACACCTTC
.	TRBV5-1	TRBJ1-2	.	CASSFGNRDGQGYTF	TGCGCCAGCAGCTTCGGGAACAGGGACGGGCAGGGCTACACCTTC
TRBD1	TRBV11-3	TRBJ1-3	few	CASSLGQGEGNTIYF	TGTGCCAGCAGTCTTGGACAGGGGGAAGGAAACACCATATATTTT
TRBD2	TRBV7-2	TRBJ2-7	.	CASSPRLAGVVAEQYF	TGTGCCAGCAGCCCTAGACTAGCGGGAGTGGTAGCGGAGCAGTACTTC
.	TRBV10-2	TRBJ1-1	.	CASIIPGGSGTEAFF	TGCGCCAGCATTATTCCGGGAGGTTCAGGCACTGAAGCTTTCTTT
TRBD1	TRBV30	TRBJ1-5	few	CAWSRRTGNGQPQHF	TGTGCCTGGAGTCGCCGGACAGGGAACGGTCAGCCCCAGCATTTT
TRBD2	TRBV6-2/TRBV6-3	TRBJ2-1	.	CASSYFTGTSGHNEQFF	TGTGCCAGCAGTTACTTCACCGGGACTAGCGGCCACAATGAGCAGTTCTTC
TRBD2	TRBV9	TRBJ2-7	.	CASSNSGRGEQYF	TGTGCCAGCAGCAATAGCGGGAGAGGCGAGCAGTACTTC
.	TRBV4-3	TRBJ1-2	.	CASSQSTANYGYTF	TGCGCCAGCAGCCAATCGACAGCTAACTATGGCTACACCTTC
TRBD1	TRBV29-1	TRBJ2-7	.	CSVGQQGSEQYF	TGCAGCGTTGGGCAACAGGGGTCCGAGCAGTACTTC
.	TRBV4-3	TRBJ1-1	.	CASSQVHRNTEAFF	TGCGCCAGCAGCCAAGTCCACAGGAACACTGAAGCTTTCTTT
TRBD1	TRBV11-2	TRBJ2-5	.	CASSLGYRGSKETQYF	TGTGCCAGCAGCTTAGGATACAGGGGGTCTAAAGAGACCCAGTACTTC
TRBD1	TRBV5-1	TRBJ1-2	.	CASSLGMTGGYGYTF	TGCGCCAGCAGCTTGGGGATGACAGGGGGGTATGGCTACACCTTC
TRBD1	TRBV5-6	TRBJ1-2	once	CASRMGQEVVWGGYTF	TGTGCCAGCAGGATGGGACAGGAGGTCGTCTGGGGCGGCTACACCTTC
.	TRBV30	TRBJ1-2	once	CAWSVQVNYGYTF	TGTGCCTGGAGTGTACAGGTTAACTATGGCTACACCTTC
TRBD1	TRBV9	TRBJ1-1	.	CASSVLQGAAEAFF	TGTGCCAGCAGCGTTTTACAGGGGGCCGCTGAAGCTTTCTTT
TRBD1	TRBV28	TRBJ2-1	.	CASGPQGSYNEQFF	TGTGCCAGCGGTCCACAGGGGTCCTACAATGAGCAGTTCTTC
.	TRBV19	TRBJ1-1	.	CASSNRAGMDTEAFF	TGTGCCAGTAGTAATAGGGCGGGGATGGACACTGAAGCTTTCTTT
TRBD1	TRBV6-5	TRBJ2-1	.	CASSYPGQAGGQFF	TGTGCCAGCAGTTACCCCGGACAGGCTGGGGGGCAGTTCTTC
.	TRBV6-5	TRBJ1-4	.	CASSYSGGTNEKLFF	TGTGCCAGCAGTTACTCGGGGGGTACTAATGAAAAACTGTTTTTT
TRBD2	TRBV7-2	TRBJ2-7	.	CASRVDTSAPSYEQYF	TGTGCCAGCAGAGTTGACACTAGCGCCCCTTCCTACGAGCAGTACTTC
TRBD1	TRBV5-1	TRBJ2-1	.	CASSLHKGQIIVDEQFF	TGCGCCAGCAGCTTGCATAAGGGACAGATAATTGTCGATGAGCAGTTCTTC
TRBD2	TRBV7-3	TRBJ2-1	.	CASSLRRVAGGDEQFF	TGTGCCAGCAGCCTAAGGAGAGTAGCGGGAGGGGATGAGCAGTTCTTC
.	TRBV28	TRBJ1-1	.	CASSLSGGNTEAFF	TGTGCCAGCAGTTTATCCGGCGGGAACACTGAAGCTTTCTTT
TRBD2	TRBV11-2	TRBJ2-2	.	CASSSGLAGAWVGGELFF	TGTGCCAGCAGCTCGGGACTAGCGGGAGCCTGGGTTGGCGGGGAGCTGTTTTTT
.	TRBV18	TRBJ2-3	.	CASSPGPGLHTDTQYF	TGTGCCAGCTCCCCAGGGCCCGGACTTCACACAGATACGCAGTATTTT
.	TRBV4-3	TRBJ1-1	few	CASSPSGRTEAFF	TGCGCCAGCAGCCCATCAGGGCGCACTGAAGCTTTCTTT
TRBD2	TRBV5-4	TRBJ2-1	.	CASSEPQLAGEGEQFF	TGTGCCAGCAGCGAACCACAACTAGCGGGAGAGGGTGAGCAGTTCTTC
TRBD2	TRBV4-2	TRBJ2-5	.	CASSPLPGLEGETQYF	TGTGCCAGCAGCCCGCTTCCGGGACTAGAGGGAGAGACCCAGTACTTC
TRBD2	TRBV7-2	TRBJ2-3	.	CASSLELAGGADTQYF	TGTGCCAGCAGCTTAGAGCTAGCGGGAGGCGCAGATACGCAGTATTTT
.	TRBV30	TRBJ1-1	.	CAWSVQVNTEAFF	TGTGCCTGGAGTGTACAGGTCAACACTGAAGCTTTCTTT
.	TRBV18	TRBJ2-7	.	CASSDSSSYEQYF	TGTGCCAGCTCGGACAGCTCCTCCTACGAGCAGTACTTC
.	TRBV3-1/TRBV3-2	TRBJ2-2	.	CASSLSPPTGNTGELFF	TGTGCCAGCAGCCTTTCGCCGCCGACAGGGAACACCGGGGAGCTGTTTTTT